This is a list of T cell receptor beta chains from one sample in a study of vaccination and CD4 T cells after COVID-19. One entry per CDR3 protein results from TCRdb running MiXCR on the PCR reads. The sample contains more than 9,000 distinct CDR3 sequences, over 45% of which appear only once. These receptors' antigens are unknown. Sequences were obtained from CD4+ T cells from blood, cultured in vitro. All receptors come from a human donor who had recovered from COVID-19. The CDR3 runs from the conserved cysteine through the conserved F or W. D genes are given only for firm matches. Clone size is stated in some rows and not others, as once, few, many or a class when expanded.

TRBJ2-1	TRBV4-3	TRBD1	NA	TGCGCCAGCAGCCAAGAGACAGGGTGGAAGGACAATGAGCAGTTCTTC	CASSQETGWKDNEQFF
TRBJ1-1	TRBV5-4	NA	NA	TGTGCCAGCAGCTTGGTAGCAGGGATGAGCACTGAAGCTTTCTTT	CASSLVAGMSTEAFF
TRBJ1-1	TRBV12-1	NA	NA	TGTGCCAGCAGCTTTACCGGGGATCTCACTGAAGCTTTCTTT	CASSFTGDLTEAFF
TRBJ2-1	TRBV20-1	TRBD2	NA	TGCAGTGCTAGGGGACTAGCGTCCTACAATGAGCAGTTCTTC	CSARGLASYNEQFF
TRBJ2-5	TRBV6-1	TRBD1	once	TGTGCCAGCAGTGTCGGACAGGTAAAAGAGACCCAGTACTTC	CASSVGQVKETQYF
TRBJ2-7	TRBV6-2/TRBV6-3	TRBD2	NA	TGTGCCAGCGGGGCAGGGACTAGGGAGCAGTACTTC	CASGAGTREQYF
TRBJ1-2	TRBV20-1	TRBD1	NA	TGCAGTGCTAGGGACAGGGGGCGTAACTATGGCTACACCTTC	CSARDRGRNYGYTF
TRBJ2-1	TRBV6-1	NA	NA	TGTGCCAGCAGTGACCGAACTAGCTACAATGAGCAGTTCTTC	CASSDRTSYNEQFF
TRBJ1-6	TRBV7-9	NA	few	TGTGCCAGCAGCTTAGGACGGACTCAAGCCCGTGGGTATTCACCCCTCCACTTT	CASSLGRTQARGYSPLHF
TRBJ1-1	TRBV29-1	NA	NA	TGCAGCGTTGAACCCCGATTGAACACTGAAGCTTTCTTT	CSVEPRLNTEAFF
TRBJ1-4	TRBV20-1	TRBD1	NA	TGCAGTGCCCGGACAGGGAGCAATGAAAAACTGTTTTTT	CSARTGSNEKLFF
TRBJ2-1	TRBV6-5	TRBD1	NA	TGTGCCAGCAGTTCAGGGGGAAGCTCCTACAATGAGCAGCTCTTC	CASSSGGSSYNEQLF
TRBJ2-5	TRBV20-1	NA	NA	TGCAGTGCTAGAGAAGGGACGTTGGAGACCCAGTACTTC	CSAREGTLETQYF
TRBJ1-2	TRBV27	NA	few	TGTGCCAGCAGTTTATCGGGGGACGGGGAAAACTATGGCTACACCTTC	CASSLSGDGENYGYTF
TRBJ2-1	TRBV20-1	TRBD2	NA	TGCAGTGCTAGTTTTGCGGGGGGACCGAACTCCTACAATGAGCAGTTCTTC	CSASFAGGPNSYNEQFF
TRBJ2-2	TRBV27	NA	NA	TGTGCCAGCAGTATGCAGACAGGGAACACCGGGGAGCTGTTTTTT	CASSMQTGNTGELFF
TRBJ1-6	TRBV4-1	NA	NA	TGCGCCAGCAGCCCGGGACTGATTAATTCACCCCTCCACTTT	CASSPGLINSPLHF
TRBJ1-4	TRBV5-4	NA	NA	TGCGCCAGCAGCCCCCGGGCTGCAACTAATGAAAAACTGTTTTTT	CASSPRAATNEKLFF
TRBJ1-3	TRBV20-1	NA	NA	TGCAGTGCTGGAGGGGGGGCAGGGAGAGGAAACACCATATATTTT	CSAGGGAGRGNTIYF
TRBJ2-3	TRBV7-7	NA	NA	TGTGCTAGCAGCTTCTCCATCACAGCAGGGGATACGCAGTATTTT	CASSFSITAGDTQYF
TRBJ1-1	TRBV7-2	NA	NA	TGTGCCAGCAGCTTAGGACGGTTCACTGAAGCTTTCTTT	CASSLGRFTEAFF
TRBJ1-2	TRBV6-5	NA	NA	TGTGCCAGCAGTTTGGATACTAACTATGGCTACACCTTC	CASSLDTNYGYTF
TRBJ2-7	TRBV28	TRBD2	NA	TGTGCCAGCAGTACTAGCGGGAGTGTTTTTGAGCAGTACTTC	CASSTSGSVFEQYF
TRBJ1-1	TRBV11-3	NA	NA	TGTGCCAGCAGCTTAGGGGCAGCGAACACTGAAGCTTTCTTT	CASSLGAANTEAFF
TRBJ1-1	TRBV20-1	NA	few	TGCAGTGCTAAAGGACTCGCGAACACTGAAGCTTTCTTT	CSAKGLANTEAFF
TRBJ2-1	TRBV2	NA	once	TGTGCCAGCAGTCTACAGGTATACTACAATGAGCAGTTCTTC	CASSLQVYYNEQFF
TRBJ1-6	TRBV19	TRBD1	few	TGTGCCAGTAGTCCCCGACAGGGGGCGAAAAATTCACCCCTCCACTTT	CASSPRQGAKNSPLHF
TRBJ1-4	TRBV7-9	TRBD1	NA	TGTGCCAGCAGCAGAGGGACAGGGGTTGGCGAAAAACTGTTTTTT	CASSRGTGVGEKLFF
TRBJ2-2	TRBV24-1	TRBD2	NA	TGTGCCACCAGTGATGGGCGGGGGGCGAACACCGGGGAGCTGTTTTTT	CATSDGRGANTGELFF
TRBJ2-7	TRBV5-8	NA	NA	TGTGCCAGCAGCCAGGGACTCCCGGGGGAGCAGTACTTC	CASSQGLPGEQYF
TRBJ1-2	TRBV6-1	TRBD1	NA	TGTGCCAGTCGCGCCTCAGGGGGCGATACGAATGGCTACACCTTC	CASRASGGDTNGYTF
TRBJ1-2	TRBV9	TRBD1	NA	TGTGCCAGCAGCGTAGCCCAGGACAGGGCGTCCGGCTACACCTTC	CASSVAQDRASGYTF
TRBJ2-5	TRBV7-2	NA	NA	TGTGCCAGCAGCCCGAGGGCTCGCGAAGAGACCCAGTACTTC	CASSPRAREETQYF
TRBJ2-3	TRBV5-1	TRBD1	NA	TGCGCCAGTAGTTCAGGGGGCGTCAGTACAGATACGCAGTATTTT	CASSSGGVSTDTQYF
TRBJ1-5	TRBV7-8	TRBD1	NA	TGTGCCAGCAGCATATTAGGACAGGGGGATCAGCCCCAGCATTTT	CASSILGQGDQPQHF
TRBJ2-5	TRBV12-3/TRBV12-4	NA	NA	TGTGCCAGCAGTTTAGCGGCCGATCGGGAGACCCAGTACTTC	CASSLAADRETQYF
TRBJ2-5	TRBV19	NA	NA	TGTGCCAGTAGTATAACCCCCCTAGCGCCCCTCGGGACCCAGTACTTC	CASSITPLAPLGTQYF
TRBJ1-5	TRBV19	NA	NA	TGTGCCAGTAGTATAGTAGCGGGAGAGGGACGCAATCAGCCCCAGCATTTT	CASSIVAGEGRNQPQHF
TRBJ1-6	TRBV21-1	NA	few	TGTGCCAGCAGGGTTTTATCAACCCTCCACTTT	CASRVLSTLHF
TRBJ2-1	TRBV7-3	NA	NA	TGTGCCAGCAGCTTAACAAGAGGCTCATACAATGAGCAGTTCTTC	CASSLTRGSYNEQFF
TRBJ2-7	TRBV28	TRBD2	NA	TGTGCCAGCAGGGGACTAGCGGGAGGTACCTACGAGCAGTACTTC	CASRGLAGGTYEQYF
TRBJ2-3	TRBV6-1	TRBD1	NA	TGTGCCAGCGGGCGACAGGGGCGACCTACAGATACGCAGTATTTT	CASGRQGRPTDTQYF
TRBJ2-7	TRBV28	TRBD2	NA	TGTGCCAGCAGTTTTGAGTTGGGGACTAGCGGGAGGTCCTACGAGCAGTACTTC	CASSFELGTSGRSYEQYF
TRBJ2-1	TRBV20-1	NA	few	TGCAGTGCCGGGGACGACATAAGACAGTTCTTC	CSAGDDIRQFF
TRBJ1-5	TRBV20-1	NA	few	TGCAGTGCTCAACAGGGTCCTGGCAATCAGCCCCAGCATTTT	CSAQQGPGNQPQHF
TRBJ1-2	TRBV11-3	NA	NA	TGTGCCAGCAGCTTCGGATACTTATCCGGGCGTGGCTACACCTTC	CASSFGYLSGRGYTF
TRBJ2-2	TRBV20-1	TRBD2	NA	TGCAGTGCTAGATGGGGCCGGGAGGGCCCCGGGGAGCTGTTTTTT	CSARWGREGPGELFF
TRBJ2-5	TRBV11-3	NA	NA	TGTGCCAGCAGCGTTAGAAGAGTGGAGACCCAGTACTTC	CASSVRRVETQYF
TRBJ1-4	TRBV15	TRBD1	NA	TGTGCCACCAGCACCGGGACAGCTAATGAAAAACTGTTTTTT	CATSTGTANEKLFF
TRBJ2-4	TRBV28	NA	NA	TGTGCCAGCAGTTTATACCCGCGGGTAGCCAAAAACATTCAGTACTTC	CASSLYPRVAKNIQYF
TRBJ2-3	TRBV6-5	TRBD1	NA	TGTGCCAGCAGTTACGACGGACAGGGGGCAGATACGCAGTATTTT	CASSYDGQGADTQYF
TRBJ1-5	TRBV28	NA	NA	TGTGCCAGCAGCACCAGGGGTAGACAGCCCCAGCATTTT	CASSTRGRQPQHF
TRBJ1-2	TRBV4-1	NA	NA	TGCGCCAGCAGCCAAGTTTACGACCAGGGTGTCTACACCTTC	CASSQVYDQGVYTF
TRBJ1-1	TRBV24-1	NA	NA	TGTGCCACCAGGTTCACAAGGGGAGCTTTCTTT	CATRFTRGAFF
TRBJ1-5	TRBV7-8	TRBD1	NA	TGTGCCAGCAGCCAAAACTGGGACAGCAGCAATCAGCCCCAGCATTTT	CASSQNWDSSNQPQHF
TRBJ2-1	TRBV7-9	TRBD1	NA	TGTGCCAGCAGCTCTCTCCTACAGGGGAATGAGCAGTTCTTC	CASSSLLQGNEQFF
TRBJ2-7	TRBV7-2	TRBD2	NA	TGTGCCAGCAGCTTTAGCGGGGGGTACTCCTACGAGCAGTACTTC	CASSFSGGYSYEQYF
TRBJ1-1	TRBV20-1	NA	NA	TGCAGTGTTCCCTATGAGGCAACTGAAGCTTTCTTT	CSVPYEATEAFF